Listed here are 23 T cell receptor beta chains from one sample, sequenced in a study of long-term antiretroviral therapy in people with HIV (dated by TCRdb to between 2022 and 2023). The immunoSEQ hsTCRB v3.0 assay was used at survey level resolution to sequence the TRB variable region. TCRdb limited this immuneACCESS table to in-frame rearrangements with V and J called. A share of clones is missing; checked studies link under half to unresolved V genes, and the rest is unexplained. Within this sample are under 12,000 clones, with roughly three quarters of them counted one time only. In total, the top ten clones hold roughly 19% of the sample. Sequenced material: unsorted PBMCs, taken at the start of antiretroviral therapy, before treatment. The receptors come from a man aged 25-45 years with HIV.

The DNA for the CDR3 is TGTGCCAGCAGTAAATTGACAGTTGGTGACACTGAAGCTTTCTTT. It yields the protein CASSKLTVGDTEAFF. The chain uses TRBV6-1 and TRBJ1-1, with a weak D call TRBD1 (5 bases). The V end was cut by 5 bases, the J end by 3 bases, with 16 bases between. Germline CDR1 is MNHNS and CDR2 is SASEGT. The CDR3 totals 15 residues.

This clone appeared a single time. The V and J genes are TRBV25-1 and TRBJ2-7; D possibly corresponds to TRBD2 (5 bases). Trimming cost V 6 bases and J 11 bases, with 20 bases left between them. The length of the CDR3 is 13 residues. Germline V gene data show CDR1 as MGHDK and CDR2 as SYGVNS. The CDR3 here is CASRSPSGNSEYF. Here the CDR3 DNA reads TGTGCCAGCAGATCCCCCTCGGGGAATAGTGAGTACTTC.

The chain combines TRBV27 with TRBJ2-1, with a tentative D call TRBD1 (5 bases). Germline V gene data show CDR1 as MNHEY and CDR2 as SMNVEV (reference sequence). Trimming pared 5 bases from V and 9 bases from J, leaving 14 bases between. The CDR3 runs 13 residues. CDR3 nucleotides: TGTGCCAGCAGTATAGGCTATGGGGCTGAGCAGTTCTTC. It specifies CASSIGYGAEQFF.

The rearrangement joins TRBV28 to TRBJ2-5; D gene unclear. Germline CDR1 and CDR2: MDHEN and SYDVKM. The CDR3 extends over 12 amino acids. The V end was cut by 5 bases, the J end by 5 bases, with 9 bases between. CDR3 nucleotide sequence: TGTGCCAGCAGTGGCTACGTGGAGACCCAGTACTTC. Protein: CASSGYVETQYF.

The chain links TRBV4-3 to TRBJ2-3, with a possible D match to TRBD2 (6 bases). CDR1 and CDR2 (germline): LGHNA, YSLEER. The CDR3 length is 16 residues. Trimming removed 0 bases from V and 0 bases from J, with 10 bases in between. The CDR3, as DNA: TGCGCCAGCAGCCAAGATGCCAGCGGGAGCACAGATACGCAGTATTTT. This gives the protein CASSQDASGSTDTQYF.

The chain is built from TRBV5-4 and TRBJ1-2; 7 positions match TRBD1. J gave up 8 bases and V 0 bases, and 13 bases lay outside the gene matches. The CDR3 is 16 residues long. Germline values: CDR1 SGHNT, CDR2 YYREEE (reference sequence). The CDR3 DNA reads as TGTGCCAGCAGCTTGGGATTCGGACAGGCCGTTTGGGGCTACACCTTC. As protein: CASSLGFGQAVWGYTF. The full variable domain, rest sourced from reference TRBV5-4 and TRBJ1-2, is ETGVTQSPTHLIKTRGQQVTLRCSSQSGHNTVSWYQQALGQGPQFIFQYYREEENGRGNFPPRFSGLQFPNYSSELNVNALELDDSALYLCASSLGFGQAVWGYTFGSGTRLTVV.

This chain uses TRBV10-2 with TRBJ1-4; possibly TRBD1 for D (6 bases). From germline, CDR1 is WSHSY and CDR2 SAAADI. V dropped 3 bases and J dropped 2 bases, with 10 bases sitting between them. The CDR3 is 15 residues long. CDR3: CASSDDRSTNEKLFF. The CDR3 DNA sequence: TGCGCCAGCAGTGATGACAGGTCGACTAATGAAAAACTGTTTTTT.

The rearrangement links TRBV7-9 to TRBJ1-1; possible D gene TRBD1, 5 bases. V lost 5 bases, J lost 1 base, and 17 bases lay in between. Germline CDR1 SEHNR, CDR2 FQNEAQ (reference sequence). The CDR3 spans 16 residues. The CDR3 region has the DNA TGTGCCAGCAGCCCCCCGAACCCACAGGAGAACACTGAAGCTTTCTTT. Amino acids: CASSPPNPQENTEAFF.

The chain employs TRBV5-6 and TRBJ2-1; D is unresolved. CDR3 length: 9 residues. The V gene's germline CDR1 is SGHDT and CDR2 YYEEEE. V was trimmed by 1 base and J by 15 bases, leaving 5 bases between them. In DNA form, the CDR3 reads TGTGCCAGCAGCTTGTGGGGGTTCTTC. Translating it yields CASSLWGFF.

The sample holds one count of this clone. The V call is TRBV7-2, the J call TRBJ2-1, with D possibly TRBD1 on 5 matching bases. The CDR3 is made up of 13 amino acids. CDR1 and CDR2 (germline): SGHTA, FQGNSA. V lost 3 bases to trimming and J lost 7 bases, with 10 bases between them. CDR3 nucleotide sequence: TGTGCCAGCAGCTTCAGGGAAGGGAATGAGCAGTTCTTC. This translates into CASSFREGNEQFF. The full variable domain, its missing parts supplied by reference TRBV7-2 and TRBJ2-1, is GAGVSQSPSNKVTEKGKDVELRCDPISGHTALYWYRQSLGQGLEFLIYFQGNSAPDKSGLPSDRFSAERTGGSVSTLTIQRTQQEDSAVYLCASSFREGNEQFFGPGTRLTVL.

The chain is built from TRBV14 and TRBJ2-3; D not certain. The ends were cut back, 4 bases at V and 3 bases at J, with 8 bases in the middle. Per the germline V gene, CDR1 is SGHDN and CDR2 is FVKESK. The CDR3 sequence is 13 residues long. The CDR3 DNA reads TGTGCCAGCAGCCCCCATCCGACAGATACGCAGTATTTT. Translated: CASSPHPTDTQYF.

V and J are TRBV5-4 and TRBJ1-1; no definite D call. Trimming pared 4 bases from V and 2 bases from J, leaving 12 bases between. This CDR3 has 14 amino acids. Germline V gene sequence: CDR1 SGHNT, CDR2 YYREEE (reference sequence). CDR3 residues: CASSHKSPNTEAFF. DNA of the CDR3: TGTGCCAGCAGCCATAAGTCCCCAAACACTGAAGCTTTCTTT.

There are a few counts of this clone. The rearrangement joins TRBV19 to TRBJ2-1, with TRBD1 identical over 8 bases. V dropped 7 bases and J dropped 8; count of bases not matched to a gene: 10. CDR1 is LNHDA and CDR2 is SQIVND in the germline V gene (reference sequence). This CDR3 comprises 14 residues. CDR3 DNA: TGTGCCAGTATCCTTACTGGACAGGGCGATGAGCAGTTCTTC. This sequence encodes CASILTGQGDEQFF.

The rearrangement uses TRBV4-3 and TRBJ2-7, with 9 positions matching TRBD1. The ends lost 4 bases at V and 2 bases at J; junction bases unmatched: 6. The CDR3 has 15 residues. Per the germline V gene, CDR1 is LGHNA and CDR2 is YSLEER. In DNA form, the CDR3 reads TGCGCCAGCAGCCGAGCCGGGACAGGGACCTACGAGCAGTACTTC. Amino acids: CASSRAGTGTYEQYF.

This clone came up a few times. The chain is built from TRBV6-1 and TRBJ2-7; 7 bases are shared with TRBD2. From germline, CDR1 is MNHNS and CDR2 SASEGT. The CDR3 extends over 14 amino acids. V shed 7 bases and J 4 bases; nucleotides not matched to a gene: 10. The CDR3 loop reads CASTPAGSQYEQYF. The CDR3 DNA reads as TGTGCCAGCACTCCAGCGGGGTCACAATACGAGCAGTACTTC.

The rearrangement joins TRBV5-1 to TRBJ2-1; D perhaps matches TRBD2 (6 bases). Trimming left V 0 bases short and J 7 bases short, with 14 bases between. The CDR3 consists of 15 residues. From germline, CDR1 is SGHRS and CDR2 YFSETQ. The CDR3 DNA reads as TGCGCCAGCAGCTTGGAAGAGGGCCGGGGGAATGAGCAGTTCTTC. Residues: CASSLEEGRGNEQFF.

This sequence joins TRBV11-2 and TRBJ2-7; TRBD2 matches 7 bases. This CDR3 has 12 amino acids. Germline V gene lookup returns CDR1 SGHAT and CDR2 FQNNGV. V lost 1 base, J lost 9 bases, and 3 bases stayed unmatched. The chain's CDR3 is CASSLGWGGQYF. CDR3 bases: TGTGCCAGCAGCTTAGGATGGGGGGGGCAGTACTTC.

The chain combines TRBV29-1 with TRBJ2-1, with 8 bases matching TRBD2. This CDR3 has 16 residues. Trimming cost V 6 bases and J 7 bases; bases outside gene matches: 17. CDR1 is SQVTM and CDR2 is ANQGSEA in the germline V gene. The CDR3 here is CSVDCTSGGGRNEQFF. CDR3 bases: TGCAGCGTGGATTGTACGTCGGGAGGGGGTAGGAATGAGCAGTTCTTC.

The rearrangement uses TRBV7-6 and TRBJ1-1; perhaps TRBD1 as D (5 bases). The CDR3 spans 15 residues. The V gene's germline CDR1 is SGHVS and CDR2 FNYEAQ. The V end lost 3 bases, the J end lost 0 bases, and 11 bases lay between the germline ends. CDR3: CASSLGGFLNTEAFF. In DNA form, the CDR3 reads TGTGCCAGCAGCTTGGGGGGGTTTTTGAACACTGAAGCTTTCTTT.

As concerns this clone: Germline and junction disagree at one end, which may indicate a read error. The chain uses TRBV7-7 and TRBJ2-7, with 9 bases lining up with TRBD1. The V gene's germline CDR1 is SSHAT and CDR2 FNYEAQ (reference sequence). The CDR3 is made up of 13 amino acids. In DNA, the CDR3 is TGTGCTAGCAGCTTAGAAGGGACAGGGATTAAGTACTTC. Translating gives CASSLEGTGIKYF.

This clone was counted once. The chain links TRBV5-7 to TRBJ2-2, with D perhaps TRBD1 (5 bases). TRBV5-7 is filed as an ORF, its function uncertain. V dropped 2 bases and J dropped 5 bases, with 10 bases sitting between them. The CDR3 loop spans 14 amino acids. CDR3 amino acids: CASSFDSRTGELFF. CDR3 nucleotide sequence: TGTGCCAGCAGCTTCGACAGCCGGACCGGGGAGCTGTTTTTT.

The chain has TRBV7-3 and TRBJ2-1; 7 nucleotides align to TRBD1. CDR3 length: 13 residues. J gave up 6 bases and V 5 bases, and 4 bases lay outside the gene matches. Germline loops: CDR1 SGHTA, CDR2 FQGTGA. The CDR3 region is CASSQQGFNEQFF. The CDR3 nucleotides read TGTGCCAGCAGCCAACAGGGGTTCAATGAGCAGTTCTTC.

CDR3 nucleotide sequence: TGTGCCAGCGCGGCAGGGAATACTGAAGCTTTCTTT. Protein sequence: CASAAGNTEAFF. J is TRBJ1-1 and V is TRBV5-6, with D perhaps matching TRBD1 (5 bases). This CDR3 is 12 amino acids long. The V gene lost 7 bases and the J gene lost 5 bases, with 12 bases spanning the gap. Germline V gives CDR1 SGHDT, CDR2 YYEEEE. Supplemented by reference TRBV5-6 and TRBJ1-1, the full variable domain reads DAGVTQSPTHLIKTRGQQVTLRCSPKSGHDTVSWYQQALGQGPQFIFQYYEEEERQRGNFPDRFSGHQFPNYSSELNVNALLLGDSALYLCASAAGNTEAFFGQGTRLTVV.